This T cell receptor (beta chain) was obtained from a study of Graves' ophthalmopathy and Graves' hyperthyroidism. The TCR beta CDR3 regions underwent amplification from RNA transcripts. In the first round, RT-PCR was carried out with HTBI primers, and a multiplex PCR formed the second round. One entry per CDR3 protein results from TCRdb running MiXCR on the multiplex PCR reads. The sample records over 45,000 distinct CDR3 sequences, 50% being singletons. Germline CDR1 and CDR2: DFQATT and SNEGSKA (reference sequence). This CDR3 contains 13 residues. V gave up 4 bases and J gave up 0 bases, with 10 bases separating them.

The receptor comes from an adult man with Graves' ophthalmopathy. The material sequenced was peripheral blood. V usage is TRBV20-1 and J usage is TRBJ2-7, with D hard to call. The CDR3 reads CSAKVPSSYEQYF. The CDR3 DNA is TGCAGTGCTAAGGTGCCGAGCTCCTACGAGCAGTACTTC.